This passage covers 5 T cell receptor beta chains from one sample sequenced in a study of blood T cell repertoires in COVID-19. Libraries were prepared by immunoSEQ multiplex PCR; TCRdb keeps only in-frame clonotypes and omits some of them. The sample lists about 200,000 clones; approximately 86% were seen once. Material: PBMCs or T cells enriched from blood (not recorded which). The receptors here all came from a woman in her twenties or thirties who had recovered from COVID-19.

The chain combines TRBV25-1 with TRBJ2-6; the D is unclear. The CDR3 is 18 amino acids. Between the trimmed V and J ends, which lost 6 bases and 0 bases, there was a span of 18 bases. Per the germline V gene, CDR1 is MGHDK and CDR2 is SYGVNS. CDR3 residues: CASRETRRAGSGANVLTF. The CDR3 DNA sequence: TGTGCCAGCAGAGAAACTCGCCGAGCTGGCTCTGGGGCCAACGTCCTGACTTTC.

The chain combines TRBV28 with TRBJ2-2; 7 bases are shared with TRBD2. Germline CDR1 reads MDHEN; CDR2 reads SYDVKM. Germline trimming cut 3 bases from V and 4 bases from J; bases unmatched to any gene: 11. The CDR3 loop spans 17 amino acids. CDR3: CASSFRGGGFSTGELFF. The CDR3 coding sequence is TGTGCCAGCAGTTTCCGGGGCGGGGGATTCAGCACCGGGGAGCTGTTTTTT. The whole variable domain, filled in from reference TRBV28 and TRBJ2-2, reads DVKVTQSSRYLVKRTGEKVFLECVQDMDHENMFWYRQDPGLGLRLIYFSYDVKMKEKGDIPEGYSVSREKKERFSLILESASTNQTSMYLCASSFRGGGFSTGELFFGEGSRLTVL.

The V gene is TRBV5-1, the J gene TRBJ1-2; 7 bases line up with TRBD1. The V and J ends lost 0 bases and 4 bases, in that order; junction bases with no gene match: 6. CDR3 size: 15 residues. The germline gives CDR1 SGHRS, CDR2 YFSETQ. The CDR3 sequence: CASSLVGDSSYGYTF. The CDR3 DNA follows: TGCGCCAGCAGCTTGGTTGGGGACAGTTCCTATGGCTACACCTTC.

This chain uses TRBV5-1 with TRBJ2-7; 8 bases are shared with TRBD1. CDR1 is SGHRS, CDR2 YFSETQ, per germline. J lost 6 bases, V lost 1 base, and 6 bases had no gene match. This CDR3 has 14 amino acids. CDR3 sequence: CASSLYNTGGEQYF. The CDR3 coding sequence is TGCGCCAGCAGCTTGTACAACACAGGGGGCGAGCAGTACTTC. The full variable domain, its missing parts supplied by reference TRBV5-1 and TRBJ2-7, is KAGVTQTPRYLIKTRGQQVTLSCSPISGHRSVSWYQQTPGQGLQFLFEYFSETQRNKGNFPGRFSGRQFSNSRSEMNVSTLELGDSALYLCASSLYNTGGEQYFGPGTRLTVT.

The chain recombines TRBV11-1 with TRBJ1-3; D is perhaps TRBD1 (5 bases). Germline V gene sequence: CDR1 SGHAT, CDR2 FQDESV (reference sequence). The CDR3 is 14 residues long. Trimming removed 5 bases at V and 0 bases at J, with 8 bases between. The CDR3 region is CASSLTASGNTIYF. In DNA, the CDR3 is TGTGCCAGCAGCCTGACAGCCTCTGGAAACACCATATATTTT.